This record covers a single T cell receptor (beta chain). V was shortened by 6 bases and J by 3 bases, with 14 bases between the two germline ends. The CDR3 is made up of 14 amino acids. Germline CDR1 reads MNHEY; CDR2 reads SVGAGI. Original analysis: Reference gene primer amplification gave nucleated cell count estimates. TCRdb's copy holds only in-frame clones and misses some; the assay was immunoSEQ multiplex PCR. That table is the source of V, J and clone size, and D and trimming were worked out from the DNA. The table shows tens of thousands of clones, with about nine tenths occurring only once. The record originates from a study of blood T cell repertoires in COVID-19. Study-wide context: Sites in the United States, Italy and Spain provided acute and convalescent COVID-19 samples. The analysed material was cDNA or gDNA that came from T cells, B-cell-depleted T cells, or PBMCs.

This sequence was found in a young man with acute or convalescent COVID-19. Sequenced input: peripheral blood. This chain connects TRBV6-5 to TRBJ1-1, with no clear D. The CDR3 sequence: CASSLTERDTEAFF. CDR3 DNA sequence: TGTGCCAGCAGCCTAACCGAGAGGGACACTGAAGCTTTCTTT.